The clone carrying this T cell receptor (beta chain) was counted a few times. Its antigen is still unknown. These data originate in a study of blood T cells in healthy people across ages. Study in general: Using template switching, researchers captured about one barcoded beta molecule for each two T cells. Whole-study findings and limits: Higher diversity and more naive CD4+ cells were features of long-lived donors, compared to aged donors.

The use of a sample-barcoded 5' primer and a J-beta primer mix characterized a second PCR of roughly 6 to 12 cycles. A template-switch adaptor with 12 random nucleotides tagged each cDNA molecule. Individual samples furnished no less than 2.5 million CDR3-containing paired-end reads apiece. TCRdb processed the 5' RACE reads anew with MiXCR; each CDR3 protein has one entry. The sample yields under 1,000,000 distinct CDR3 sequences, roughly 35% seen once. CDR1 is SGDLS and CDR2 is YYNGEE in the germline V gene. The CDR3 spans 13 residues. Between the trimmed V and J ends, which lost 7 bases and 0 bases, there was a span of 5 bases.

The specimen sequenced was blood. V is TRBV9 and J is TRBJ1-6; D unresolved. This receptor was identified in a man aged 18 to 35 in good health. The CDR3 DNA reads TGTGCCAGCGGCTCCTCCTATAATTCACCCCTCCACTTT. It yields the protein CASGSSYNSPLHF.